What follows are 22 T cell receptor beta chains derived from one specimen sequenced in a study of identical twins. TCRdb re-derived calls from the 5' RACE reads in MiXCR, one entry per CDR3 protein. The sample holds around 450,000 distinct CDR3 sequences, approximately 15% seen once. These data were likewise used in another study, on yellow fever vaccine responses in identical twins.

Specimen: CD4+ T cells sorted from blood. All receptors come from a woman aged 18-29 years in good health.

V is TRBV28 and J is TRBJ2-7; 9 positions agree with TRBD1. V lost 7 bases and J lost 5; bases outside the gene matches: 6. CDR3 length equals 13 residues. Germline CDR1 and CDR2: MDHEN and SYDVKM. CDR3 nucleotides: TGTGCCAGCAAGGGACAGGGTTTTGACGAGCAGTACTTC. This gives the protein CASKGQGFDEQYF.

The rearrangement joins TRBV2 to TRBJ2-7, with D possibly matching TRBD1 (6 bases). Trimming removed 4 bases at V and 0 bases at J, with 7 bases between. CDR1 and CDR2 (germline): SNHLY, FYNNEI. The CDR3 is made up of 13 amino acids. CDR3 sequence reads: CASSGTDSYEQYF. CDR3 nucleotides: TGTGCCAGCAGTGGGACAGACTCCTACGAGCAGTACTTC.

V is TRBV6-5 and J is TRBJ2-5; 9 bases map to TRBD1. J gave up 1 base and V 4 bases, and 4 bases lay outside the gene matches. The CDR3 has 15 amino acids. Germline CDR1 is MNHEY and CDR2 is SVGAGI. This CDR3 is CASSSGQGSQETQYF. Here the CDR3 DNA reads TGTGCCAGCAGTTCTGGACAGGGGAGCCAAGAGACCCAGTACTTC.

This chain joins TRBV6-1 and TRBJ2-2, with D possibly TRBD1 on 6 matching bases. CDR3 size: 15 residues. Per the germline V gene, CDR1 is MNHNS and CDR2 is SASEGT. The V end lost 7 bases, the J end lost 5 bases, and 17 bases lay between the germline ends. In nucleotides, the CDR3 is TGTGCCAGCACTCGATCCGGGACAATAACCGGGGAGCTGTTTTTT. This gives the protein CASTRSGTITGELFF.

This clonotype came up a few times. The chain is built from TRBV20-1 and TRBJ2-7; TRBD2 aligns across 11 bases. Trimming removed 3 bases from V and 2 bases from J; junction bases left unmatched: 3. Germline CDR1 is DFQATT and CDR2 is SNEGSKA (reference sequence). The CDR3 is made up of 14 amino acids. CDR3 in DNA: TGCAGTGCTAGGGATAGCGGGAGGGCCTACGAGCAGTACTTC. It translates to CSARDSGRAYEQYF.

The V gene is TRBV3-1, the J gene TRBJ2-7; D is uncertain. In germline, CDR1 is LGHDT, CDR2 YNNKEL (reference sequence). CDR3 size: 16 residues. V lost 0 bases to trimming and J lost 0 bases, with 12 bases between them. The CDR3 protein is CASSQDMAHGSYEQYF. In DNA form, the CDR3 reads TGTGCCAGCAGCCAAGATATGGCTCACGGCTCCTACGAGCAGTACTTC.

This clonotype showed up just a few times. The V gene is TRBV12-3 or TRBV12-4, the J gene TRBJ2-7; D unresolved. There are 13 residues in the CDR3. V shed 3 bases and J shed 2 bases, with 8 bases lying between them. The chain's CDR3 is CASSFETAYEQYF. The CDR3 bases are TGTGCCAGCAGTTTTGAAACAGCCTACGAGCAGTACTTC.

This chain connects TRBV21-1 to TRBJ2-4; the table's TRBD1 call for D was not verified on the DNA. TRBV21-1 is termed a pseudogene. The CDR3 extends over 15 amino acids. The chain's CDR3 is CASSTAQGMKNIQYF. The CDR3 DNA is TGTGCCAGCAGCACTGCACAGGGAATGAAAAACATTCAGTACTTC.

V usage is TRBV6-2 or TRBV6-3 and J usage is TRBJ2-7, with D possibly TRBD2 on 6 matching bases. This CDR3 region has 15 residues. Trimming removed 6 bases from V and 0 bases from J, with 15 bases in between. Germline loops: CDR1 MNHEY, CDR2 SVGEGT. The CDR3 is CASRAGPSNSYEQYF. The CDR3 DNA is TGTGCCAGCAGGGCGGGACCTTCGAACTCCTACGAGCAGTACTTC.

This clonotype was detected only a few times. The chain recombines TRBV7-9 with TRBJ2-2; D uncertain. Germline V CDR1 and CDR2: SEHNR, FQNEAQ (reference sequence). Trimming pared 2 bases from V and 6 bases from J, leaving 4 bases between. The CDR3 extends over 12 amino acids. The chain's CDR3 is CASSLSSGELFF. The CDR3 DNA sequence: TGTGCCAGCAGCTTATCGTCCGGGGAGCTGTTTTTT.

This chain joins TRBV5-1 and TRBJ1-2; D perhaps matches TRBD1 (6 bases). CDR1 and CDR2 from the germline V gene are SGHRS and YFSETQ. The length of the CDR3 is 17 residues. Trimming cost V 4 bases and J 0 bases, with 19 bases left between them. The CDR3 DNA reads as TGCGCCAGCAGCCCGATAACGACAGGAATAGCTAACTATGGCTACACCTTC. Protein product: CASSPITTGIANYGYTF.

Worth noting for this clonotype: The junction and the germline gene differ at one end; a read error may be behind it. V gene TRBV7-7 combines with J gene TRBJ2-7, with D perhaps assigned TRBD1 or TRBD2 (5 bases each). The germline CDR1 and CDR2 sequences are SSHAT and FNYEAQ (reference sequence). CDR3 size: 15 residues. The CDR3: CASSLGDGMNYEQYF. In DNA, the CDR3 is TGTGCTAGCAGCTTAGGGGACGGGATGAACTACGAGCAGTACTTC.

This clonotype has more than one count but fewer than ten. J is TRBJ2-1 and V is TRBV7-3; no definite D call. The ends were cut back, 0 bases at V and 4 bases at J, with 7 bases in the middle. This CDR3 region has 14 residues. Germline CDR1 SGHTA, CDR2 FQGTGA. The CDR3 region is CASSLTSIYNEQFF. CDR3 DNA sequence: TGTGCCAGCAGCTTAACCTCCATTTACAATGAGCAGTTCTTC.

The sample holds a few counts of this clonotype. The V call is TRBV20-1, the J call TRBJ2-2; D gene unclear. V shed 6 bases and J shed 0 bases, with 14 bases lying between them. The CDR3 consists of 15 residues. Germline V gene data show CDR1 as DFQATT and CDR2 as SNEGSKA (reference sequence). The CDR3 nucleotides are TGCAGTGCCACCCCGTCCAGGACGAACACCGGGGAGCTGTTTTTT. It translates to CSATPSRTNTGELFF.

This clonotype was picked up a small number of times. The chain recombines TRBV28 with TRBJ2-7, with TRBD2 identical over 7 bases. This CDR3 has 16 amino acids. Germline V gives CDR1 MDHEN, CDR2 SYDVKM. V gave up 5 bases and J gave up 3 bases; unmatched junction bases: 13. The CDR3 region has the DNA TGTGCCAGCAGTCCCCGGATGTTAGCGGGCCGCTACGAGCAGTACTTC. Encoded protein: CASSPRMLAGRYEQYF.

The rearrangement uses TRBV9 and TRBJ2-7; no reliable D call. V shed 0 bases and J shed 6 bases, with 10 bases lying between them. This CDR3 comprises 13 residues. Germline V gives CDR1 SGDLS, CDR2 YYNGEE. CDR3 protein: CASSVGGTGEQYF. The CDR3 bases are TGTGCCAGCAGCGTAGGCGGAACGGGCGAGCAGTACTTC.

This sequence joins TRBV7-8 and TRBJ2-3, with D possibly being TRBD1 or TRBD2 (5 bases each). Germline V CDR1 and CDR2: SGHVS, FQNEAQ. CDR3 size: 16 residues. Between the trimmed V and J ends, which lost 3 bases and 6 bases, there was a span of 19 bases. This chain's CDR3 is CASSFSRDHSYDTQYF. The CDR3 DNA reads as TGTGCCAGCAGCTTTTCCCGGGACCACTCCTACGATACGCAGTATTTT.

This chain links TRBV4-1 with TRBJ1-1; TRBD1 aligns across 7 bases. Germline CDR1 MGHRA, CDR2 YSYEKL. The trim removed 4 bases at V and 1 base at J, leaving 18 bases unmatched. The CDR3 runs to 19 residues. The CDR3, as DNA: TGCGCCAGCAGCCTAACTATGCAGGGGAGGGGGCGGGGGAACACTGAAGCTTTCTTT. Amino acids: CASSLTMQGRGRGNTEAFF.

This clonotype was counted only a few times. The chain recombines TRBV2 with TRBJ2-7, with unresolved D. The V end was cut by 7 bases, the J end by 1 base, with 8 bases between. The CDR3 spans 12 residues. Germline V CDR1 and CDR2: SNHLY, FYNNEI. CDR3 coding DNA: TGTGCCAGCAAGTTACGGTCCTACGAGCAGTACTTC. It translates to CASKLRSYEQYF.

The J gene is TRBJ2-4, the V gene TRBV6-2 or TRBV6-3; TRBD2 matches 8 bases. Per the germline V gene, CDR1 is MNHEY and CDR2 is SVGEGT. This CDR3 comprises 18 residues. Unmatched junction bases numbered 9, after V lost 2 bases and J lost 0 bases. The CDR3 bases are TGTGCCAGCAGTTACACGGTCGCGGGGGGACTAGCCAAAAACATTCAGTACTTC. Protein sequence: CASSYTVAGGLAKNIQYF.

This clonotype has only a few counts. The chain has TRBV11-2 and TRBJ1-1; D gene unclear. The CDR3 totals 14 residues. With 6 bases removed from V and 0 bases from J, the gap between germline ends came to 11 bases. Per the germline V gene, CDR1 is SGHAT and CDR2 is FQNNGV. The CDR3 region is CASSGGSLNTEAFF. The DNA of the CDR3 is TGTGCCAGCAGTGGAGGGTCTCTGAACACTGAAGCTTTCTTT. The full variable domain, with the rest looked up from reference TRBV11-2 and TRBJ1-1, is EAGVAQSPRYKIIEKRQSVAFWCNPISGHATLYWYQQILGQGPKLLIQFQNNGVVDDSQLPKDRFSAERLKGVDSTLKIQPAKLEDSAVYLCASSGGSLNTEAFFGQGTRLTVV.

The chain combines TRBV20-1 with TRBJ2-7, with D maybe TRBD2 (6 bases). Germline V lookup: CDR1 DFQATT, CDR2 SNEGSKA (reference sequence). CDR3 size: 13 residues. V dropped 8 bases and J dropped 6 bases, with 20 bases sitting between them. The CDR3 nucleotides read TGCAGTACCTTAGGACGGGACTCGACCGAGCAGTACTTC. As protein: CSTLGRDSTEQYF.